The entry that follows covers one T cell receptor (beta chain) sequence. The data are from a study of blood T cell repertoires in COVID-19. The repertoire was sequenced with immunoSEQ multiplex PCR; TCRdb's copy has only in-frame clones and lacks some. The sample lists a few hundred thousand clones, more than 85% seen once, with roughly 3% in the top ten. V lost 5 bases to trimming and J lost 6 bases; unmatched junction nucleotides: 7. This CDR3 region has 16 residues. In germline, CDR1 is SGHNT, CDR2 YENEEA. The sequencing sample was made of PBMCs or T cells enriched from blood (not recorded which). The rearrangement links TRBV11-3 to TRBJ2-1, with 13 bases that match TRBD2. The receptor was derived from a woman aged 25 to 39 who had recovered from COVID-19. The CDR3 sequence is CASSEGLAGVVNEQFF. DNA for the CDR3: TGTGCCAGCAGCGAAGGACTAGCGGGAGTTGTCAATGAGCAGTTCTTC. The variable domain in full, completed from reference TRBV11-3 and TRBJ2-1, reads EAGVVQSPRYKIIEKKQPVAFWCNPISGHNTLYWYLQNLGQGPELLIRYENEEAVDDSQLPKDRFSAERLKGVDSTLKIQPAELGDSAVYLCASSEGLAGVVNEQFFGPGTRLTVL.